This TCR beta chain was captured by sequencing in a study of OX40 agonist ivuxolimab in advanced cancers. Turning to the overall study: Ivuxolimab was a fully human IgG2 agonistic monoclonal antibody targeting the costimulatory receptor OX40 (CD134). Partial responses were achieved by three dose-escalation patients, of whom one had hepatocellular carcinoma and two had cutaneous melanoma. Peripheral TCRbeta sequencing aimed to test whether ivuxolimab altered TCR sequence diversity and caused clonal T-cell expansion. The paper reports the monotherapy dose-escalation portion (N of about 50 patients) of the phase I ivuxolimab trial. A male proportion of almost 85% and a mean age of 60 years, ranging from 23 to 79, were recorded for the dose-escalation cohort. Of the approximately 54 patients in dose escalation, 19 had hepatocellular carcinoma, about 15 had melanoma, 9 had renal cell carcinoma and 9 had head and neck cancer. Intravenous ivuxolimab was administered to patients every 2 weeks at six dose levels: 0.01, 0.1, 0.3, 1.5, 3 and 10 mg/kg. Patients were allowed to have had prior anti-PD-1, anti-PD-L1 or anti-CTLA-4 therapy, and more than 30% of the dose-escalation patients had previously received checkpoint inhibitors. Results and caveats for the whole study, not just this receptor: The antigen specificity of the peripheral T cells that underwent clonal expansion was not determined. In the 0.1-3.0 mg/kg groups, partial responders were among the patients with the lowest normalized peripheral clonal expansion, particularly in CD8+ T cells. Low levels of normalized T-cell clonal expansion were also seen in some patients who did not respond. After ivuxolimab, CD8+ T cells had more expanded clones than CD4+ T cells on average. Clonal expansion of both CD4+ and CD8+ blood T cells was observed from baseline to week 6 at doses 0.1 to 3.0 mg/kg.

For sequencing of the TCRbeta CDR3 region, genomic DNA was extracted from the sorted cells. The immunoSEQ Assay was used for sequencing of TCRbeta CDR3 regions. Not all clones reach the TCRdb copy of this immuneACCESS table, which keeps in-frame sequences only. Checked studies attribute under half of the gap to unresolved V genes and leave the rest unexplained. For this sample there are 65,000 to 95,000 clones; approximately 85% appear just once. The top ten clones comprise around 5.1% of the sample. The trial excluded patients who had a history of autoimmune disease or were on systemic immunosuppression. Peripheral blood for TCR sequencing was collected from all dose cohorts at baseline, on cycle 4 day 1, and on cycle 7 day 1. The samples were taken from a phase I, first-in-human, multicenter, open-label dose-escalation trial of ivuxolimab. Adults with locally advanced or metastatic melanoma, renal cell carcinoma, hepatocellular carcinoma or head and neck squamous cell carcinoma were enrolled in the trial. Before TCR sequencing, CD4+ T cells and CD8+ T cells were sorted from peripheral blood as separate populations.

V is clipped by 4 bases and J by 4 bases, and the sequence between their germline boundaries is 8 bases long. Taken from cysteine to phenylalanine, the CDR3 has 12 residues. This entry keeps only the CDR3 DNA: 36 bases, framed from base 1. CDR1 and CDR2, looked up from the germline V gene (reference sequence), are MNHEY and SMNVEV. This clone was observed once. This clone's antigen is unknown. Base-call qualities are not available, and no considerably larger clone is one nucleotide away. The source of this sequence is an adult with an advanced solid tumor such as melanoma, head and neck, liver or kidney cancer. This sample comprised CD4+ or CD8+ T cells sorted from blood, obtained in a trial of the OX40 agonist ivuxolimab. This sequence uses TRBV27 and TRBJ2-7; tentative D gene TRBD1, with 5 bases matching. The CDR3 is CASSSSGYEQYF. At the DNA level, the sequence is TGTGCCAGCAGTTCGTCAGGGTACGAGCAGTACTTC.